Only a few counts were recorded for the clone carrying this T cell receptor beta chain. Antigen unknown. The source of the sample is a study of T cells in Graves' hyperthyroidism and ophthalmopathy. The CDR3 has 14 residues. Germline assignment: CDR1 GTSNPN and CDR2 SVGIG (reference sequence). Trimming pared 2 bases from V and 4 bases from J, leaving 14 bases between. Using RNA transcripts as the source, TCR beta CDR3 regions were amplified. HTBI primers were used for first-round RT-PCR of the TCR CDR3. TCRdb re-derived calls from the multiplex PCR reads in MiXCR, one entry per CDR3 protein. This sample has about 700,000 distinct CDR3 sequences, with around 15% found just once. Overall study results and limits: Most expanded thyroid clonotypes above 0.001 also appeared in blood. Model output signaled ophthalmopathy a median approximately six months ahead of onset.

No progression to ophthalmopathy during 18 months of follow-up defined stable disease. Lactation, pregnancy, other autoimmune disease or uncontrolled infection excluded patients. The sequenced sample was blood. The chain joins TRBV30 to TRBJ1-2; D not certain. The TCR was taken from a woman aged 18-29 years with Graves' hyperthyroidism. The CDR3 region has the DNA TGTGCCTGGAGTCGCGCAGTGATCAGCTATGGCTACACCTTC. Encoded protein: CAWSRAVISYGYTF.